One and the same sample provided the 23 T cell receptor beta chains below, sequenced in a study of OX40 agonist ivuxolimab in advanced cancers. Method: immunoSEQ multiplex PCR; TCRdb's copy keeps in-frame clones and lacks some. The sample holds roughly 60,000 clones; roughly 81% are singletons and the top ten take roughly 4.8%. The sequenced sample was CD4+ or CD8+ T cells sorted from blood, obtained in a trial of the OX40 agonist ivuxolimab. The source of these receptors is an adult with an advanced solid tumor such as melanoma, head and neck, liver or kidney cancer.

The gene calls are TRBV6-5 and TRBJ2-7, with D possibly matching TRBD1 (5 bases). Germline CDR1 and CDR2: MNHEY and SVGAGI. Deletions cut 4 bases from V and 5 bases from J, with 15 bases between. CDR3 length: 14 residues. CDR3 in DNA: TGTGCCAGCAGTTCCCAGGGTCAGTCCCACGAGCAGTACTTC. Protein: CASSSQGQSHEQYF.

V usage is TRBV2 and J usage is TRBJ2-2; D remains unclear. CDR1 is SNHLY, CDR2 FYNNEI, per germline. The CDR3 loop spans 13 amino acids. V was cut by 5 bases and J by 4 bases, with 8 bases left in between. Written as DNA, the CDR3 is TGTGCCAGCAGTTTAGCCCCCACCGGGGAGCTGTTTTTT. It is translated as CASSLAPTGELFF.

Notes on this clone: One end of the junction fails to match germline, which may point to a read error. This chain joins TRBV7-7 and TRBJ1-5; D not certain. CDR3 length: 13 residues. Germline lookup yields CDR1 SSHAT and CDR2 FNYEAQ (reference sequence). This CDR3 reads CASSSDPNQPQHF. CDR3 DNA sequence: TGTGCTAGCAGCTCCGACCCCAATCAGCCCCAGCATTTT.

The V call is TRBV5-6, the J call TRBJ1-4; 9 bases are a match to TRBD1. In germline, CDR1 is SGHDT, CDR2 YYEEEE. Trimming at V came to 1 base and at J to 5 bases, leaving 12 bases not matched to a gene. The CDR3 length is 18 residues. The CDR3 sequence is CASSLRGQGTGVNEKLFF. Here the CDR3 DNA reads TGTGCCAGCAGCTTGAGGGGACAGGGTACGGGCGTGAATGAAAAACTGTTTTTT.

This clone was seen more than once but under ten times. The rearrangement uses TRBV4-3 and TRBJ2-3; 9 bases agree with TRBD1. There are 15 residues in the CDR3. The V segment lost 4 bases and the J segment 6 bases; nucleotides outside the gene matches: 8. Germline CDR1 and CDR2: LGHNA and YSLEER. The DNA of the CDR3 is TGCGCCAGCAGCCGGACAGGGGATGCCTCTGATACGCAGTATTTT. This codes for CASSRTGDASDTQYF.

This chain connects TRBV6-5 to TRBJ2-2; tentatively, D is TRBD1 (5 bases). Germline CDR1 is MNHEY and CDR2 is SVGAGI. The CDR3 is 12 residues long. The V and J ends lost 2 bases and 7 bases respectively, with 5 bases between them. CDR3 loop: CASSYQGGELFF. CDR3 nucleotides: TGTGCCAGCAGTTACCAGGGCGGGGAGCTGTTTTTT.

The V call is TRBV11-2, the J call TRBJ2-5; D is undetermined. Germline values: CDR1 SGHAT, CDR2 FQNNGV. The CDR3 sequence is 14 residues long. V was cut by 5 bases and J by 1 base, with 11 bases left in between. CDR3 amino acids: CASSLGRVQETQYF. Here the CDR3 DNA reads TGTGCCAGCAGCCTCGGACGTGTCCAAGAGACCCAGTACTTC.

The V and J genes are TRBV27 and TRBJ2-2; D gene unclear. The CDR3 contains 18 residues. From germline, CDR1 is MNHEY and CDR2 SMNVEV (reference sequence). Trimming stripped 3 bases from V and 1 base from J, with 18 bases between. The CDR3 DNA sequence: TGTGCCAGCAGTTTTCGAGGCGGCAAGGTGATGAACACCGGGGAGCTGTTTTTT. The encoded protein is CASSFRGGKVMNTGELFF.

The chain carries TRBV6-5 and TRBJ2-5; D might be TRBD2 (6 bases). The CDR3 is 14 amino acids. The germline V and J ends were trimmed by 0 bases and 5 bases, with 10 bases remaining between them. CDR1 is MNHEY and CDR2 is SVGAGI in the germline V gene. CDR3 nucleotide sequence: TGTGCCAGCAGTTACTCCCGGGGGAGTGAGACCCAGTACTTC. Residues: CASSYSRGSETQYF.

The chain's CDR3 is CASSPLGAYEQYF. The CDR3 coding sequence is TGTGCCAGCAGTCCACTAGGTGCCTACGAGCAGTACTTC. The chain recombines TRBV6-5 with TRBJ2-7, with D possibly matching TRBD2 (5 bases). This CDR3 contains 13 residues. The V end was cut by 5 bases, the J end by 2 bases, with 10 bases between. The germline V gene has CDR1 MNHEY and CDR2 SVGAGI.

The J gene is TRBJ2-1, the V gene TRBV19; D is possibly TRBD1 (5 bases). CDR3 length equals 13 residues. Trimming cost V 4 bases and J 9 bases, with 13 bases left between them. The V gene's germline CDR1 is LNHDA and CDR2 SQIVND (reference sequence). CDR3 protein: CASSNRGSGEQFF. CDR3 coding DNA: TGTGCCAGTAGTAATAGGGGTAGTGGTGAGCAGTTCTTC. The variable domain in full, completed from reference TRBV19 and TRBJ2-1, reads DGGITQSPKYLFRKEGQNVTLSCEQNLNHDAMYWYRQDPGQGLRLIYYSQIVNDFQKGDIAEGYSVSREKKESFPLTVTSAQKNPTAFYLCASSNRGSGEQFFGPGTRLTVL.

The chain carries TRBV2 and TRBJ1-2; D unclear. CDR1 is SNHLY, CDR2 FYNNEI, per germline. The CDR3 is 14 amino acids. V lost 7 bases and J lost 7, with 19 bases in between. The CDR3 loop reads CASMWSVWLGGYTF. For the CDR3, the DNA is TGTGCCAGCATGTGGTCCGTCTGGTTAGGTGGCTACACCTTC.

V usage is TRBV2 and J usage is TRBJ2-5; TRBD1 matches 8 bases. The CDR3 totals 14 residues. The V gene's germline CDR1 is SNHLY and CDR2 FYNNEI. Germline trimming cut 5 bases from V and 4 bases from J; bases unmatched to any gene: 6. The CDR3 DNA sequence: TGTGCCAGCAGTATAACTACAGGGGGAGAGACCCAGTACTTC. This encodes CASSITTGGETQYF.

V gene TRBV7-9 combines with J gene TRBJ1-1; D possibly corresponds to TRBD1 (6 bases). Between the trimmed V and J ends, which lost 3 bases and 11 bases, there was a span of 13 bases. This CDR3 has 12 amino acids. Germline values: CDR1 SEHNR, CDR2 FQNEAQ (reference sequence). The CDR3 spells CASSLLQGYAFF. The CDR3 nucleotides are TGTGCCAGCAGCTTGTTACAGGGATATGCTTTCTTT. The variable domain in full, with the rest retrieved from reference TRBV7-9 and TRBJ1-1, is DTGVSQNPRHKITKRGQNVTFRCDPISEHNRLYWYRQTLGQGPEFLTYFQNEAQLEKSRLLSDRFSAERPKGSFSTLEIQRTEQGDSAMYLCASSLLQGYAFFGQGTRLTVV.

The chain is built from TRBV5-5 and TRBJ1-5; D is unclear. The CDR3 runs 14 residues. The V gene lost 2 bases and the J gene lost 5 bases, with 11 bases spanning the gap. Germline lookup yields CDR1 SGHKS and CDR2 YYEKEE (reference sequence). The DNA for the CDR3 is TGTGCCAGCAGCTTAAGGGTAGGAGATCAGCCCCAGCATTTT. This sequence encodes CASSLRVGDQPQHF.

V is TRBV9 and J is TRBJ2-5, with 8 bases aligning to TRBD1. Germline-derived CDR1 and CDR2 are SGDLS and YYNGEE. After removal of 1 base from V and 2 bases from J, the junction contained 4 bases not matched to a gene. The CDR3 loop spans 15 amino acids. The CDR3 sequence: CASSVRQGLQETQYF. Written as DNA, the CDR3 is TGTGCCAGCAGCGTAAGACAGGGGCTTCAAGAGACCCAGTACTTC.

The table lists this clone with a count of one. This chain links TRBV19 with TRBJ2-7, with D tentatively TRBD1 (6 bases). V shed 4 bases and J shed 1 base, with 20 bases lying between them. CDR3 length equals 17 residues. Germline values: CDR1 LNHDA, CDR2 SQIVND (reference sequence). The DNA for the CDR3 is TGTGCCAGTAGTACGACCGCCCGACTCGGGACATCCTACGAGCAGTACTTC. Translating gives CASSTTARLGTSYEQYF.

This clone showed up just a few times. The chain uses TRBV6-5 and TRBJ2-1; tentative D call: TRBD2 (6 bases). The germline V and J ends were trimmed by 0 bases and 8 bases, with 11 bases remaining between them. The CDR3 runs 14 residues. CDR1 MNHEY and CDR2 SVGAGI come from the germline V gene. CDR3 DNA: TGTGCCAGCAGTTACTCGGTCGGGGGAGATGAGCAGTTCTTC. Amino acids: CASSYSVGGDEQFF.

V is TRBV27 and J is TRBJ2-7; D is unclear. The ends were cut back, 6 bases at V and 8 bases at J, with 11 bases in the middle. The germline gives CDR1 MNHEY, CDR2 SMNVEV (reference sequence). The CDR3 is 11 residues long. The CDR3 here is CASRSPRKQYF. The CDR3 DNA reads TGTGCCAGCAGATCGCCGCGAAAGCAGTACTTC.

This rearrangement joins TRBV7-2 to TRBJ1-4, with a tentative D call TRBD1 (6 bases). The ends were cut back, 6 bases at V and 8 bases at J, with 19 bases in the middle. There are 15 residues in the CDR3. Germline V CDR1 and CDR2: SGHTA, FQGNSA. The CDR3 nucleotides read TGTGCCAGCAGTCAGCAGGTGGGGGCGAGAGAAAAACTGTTTTTT. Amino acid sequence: CASSQQVGAREKLFF.

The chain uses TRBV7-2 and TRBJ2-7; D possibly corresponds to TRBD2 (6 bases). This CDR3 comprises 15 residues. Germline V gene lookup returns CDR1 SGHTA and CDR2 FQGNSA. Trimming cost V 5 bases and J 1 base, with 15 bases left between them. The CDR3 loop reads CASSGGGTASYEQYF. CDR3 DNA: TGTGCCAGCAGCGGAGGCGGGACCGCATCCTACGAGCAGTACTTC.

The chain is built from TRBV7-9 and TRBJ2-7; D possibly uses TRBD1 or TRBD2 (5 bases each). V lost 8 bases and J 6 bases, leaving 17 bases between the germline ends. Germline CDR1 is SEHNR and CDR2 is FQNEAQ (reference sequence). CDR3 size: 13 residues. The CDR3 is CASHPGIRGEQYF. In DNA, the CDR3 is TGTGCCAGCCATCCCGGGATTAGGGGCGAGCAGTACTTC.

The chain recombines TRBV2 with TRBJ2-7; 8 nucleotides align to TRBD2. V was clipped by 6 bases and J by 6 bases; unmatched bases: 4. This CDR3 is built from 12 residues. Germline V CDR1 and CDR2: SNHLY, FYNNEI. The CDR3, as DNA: TGTGCCAGCAGCGGGGGGGTTCGCGAGCAGTACTTC. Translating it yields CASSGGVREQYF.